The 8 T cell receptor beta chains reported below all come from one sample, sequenced in a study of blood T cell repertoires in COVID-19. Clones were sequenced by immunoSEQ multiplex PCR, and TCRdb holds only the in-frame ones, with some missing. The sample has roughly 230,000 clones, 70% to 90% seen once. The sample consisted of peripheral blood. The receptors shown here come from a man aged 35 to 55 with acute or convalescent COVID-19.

The chain joins TRBV10-3 to TRBJ2-2, with unresolved D. Germline CDR1 is ENHRY and CDR2 is SYGVKD. The CDR3 extends over 14 amino acids. V dropped 2 bases and J dropped 6 bases, with 10 bases sitting between them. The CDR3 coding sequence is TGTGCCATCAGTGAGCTAATAACTGCCGGGGAGCTGTTTTTT. Protein product: CAISELITAGELFF.

The chain uses TRBV16 and TRBJ1-1; the D gene is possibly TRBD1 (6 bases). There are 16 residues in the CDR3. CDR1 and CDR2 (germline): KGHSY, FQNENV. V shed 2 bases and J shed 1 base, with 14 bases lying between them. The CDR3 protein is CASSQGGTQGNTEAFF. The CDR3 DNA reads as TGTGCCAGCAGCCAAGGAGGCACACAGGGGAACACTGAAGCTTTCTTT.

This chain joins TRBV28 and TRBJ2-5, with 8 bases aligning to TRBD2. CDR3 size: 15 residues. Per the germline V gene, CDR1 is MDHEN and CDR2 is SYDVKM. V shed 0 bases and J 3 bases; nucleotides not matched to a gene: 3. The CDR3 is CASSLWAAGEETQYF. For the CDR3, the DNA is TGTGCCAGCAGTTTATGGGCAGCGGGGGAAGAGACCCAGTACTTC.

The table lists this clone with a count of one. V gene TRBV7-9 combines with J gene TRBJ1-3; D is unresolved. CDR1 and CDR2 (germline): SEHNR, FQNEAQ (reference sequence). The CDR3 has 12 residues. V was shortened by 5 bases and J by 7 bases, with 9 bases between the two germline ends. In DNA, the CDR3 is TGTGCCAGCAGCCTCGACTATAACACCATATATTTT. Translated, it gives CASSLDYNTIYF. The entire variable domain, with the rest obtained from reference TRBV7-9 and TRBJ1-3, is as follows: DTGVSQNPRHKITKRGQNVTFRCDPISEHNRLYWYRQTLGQGPEFLTYFQNEAQLEKSRLLSDRFSAERPKGSFSTLEIQRTEQGDSAMYLCASSLDYNTIYFGEGSWLTVV.

This chain joins TRBV30 and TRBJ2-5; D call uncertain. This CDR3 comprises 13 residues. The germline gives CDR1 GTSNPN, CDR2 SVGIG (reference sequence). V dropped 0 bases and J dropped 2 bases, with 7 bases sitting between them. This chain's CDR3 is CAWSVWAQETQYF. The DNA of the CDR3 is TGTGCCTGGAGTGTATGGGCTCAAGAGACCCAGTACTTC.

This chain joins TRBV3-1 (or the pseudogene TRBV3-2) and TRBJ1-5; 7 positions agree with TRBD1. V shed 4 bases, J shed 5 bases, and the junction held 2 bases outside the gene matches. The CDR3 totals 13 residues. Germline V gives CDR1 LGHDT, CDR2 YNNKEL (reference sequence). The CDR3 is CASSPDRDQPQHF. As DNA, the CDR3 is TGTGCCAGCAGCCCCGACAGGGATCAGCCCCAGCATTTT.

V usage is TRBV3-1 (or the pseudogene TRBV3-2) and J usage is TRBJ1-5, with D unclear. V lost 0 bases and J lost 6, with 6 bases in between. The CDR3 covers 13 residues. Germline V gene sequence: CDR1 LGHDT, CDR2 YNNKEL (reference sequence). The CDR3 coding sequence is TGTGCCAGCAGCCAAGATCCAGGTCAGCCCCAGCATTTT. Translating it yields CASSQDPGQPQHF.

The CDR3, as DNA: TGTGCCACCGGGACTAGCGTACGTTCGGATACGCAGTATTTT. The encoded protein is CATGTSVRSDTQYF. The chain combines TRBV5-4 with TRBJ2-3, with 10 bases identical to TRBD2. Germline loops: CDR1 SGHNT, CDR2 YYREEE (reference sequence). The CDR3 sequence is 14 residues long. Unmatched junction bases numbered 10, after V lost 9 bases and J lost 6 bases.